The sequence of this TCR beta chain was determined in a study of CD4 T cells in relation to SARS-CoV-2 and coronaviruses. The table came from immunoSEQ multiplex PCR; TCRdb's copy has only in-frame clones and leaves some out. The sample lists fewer than 25,000 clones; around four fifths were seen once. CD4+ T cells from unexposed donors were obtained before the COVID-19 pandemic (2011-2018). After approximately ten days of culture, CD4+ T cells were isolated. This clone was seen only once. Its antigen is unknown. CDR3 length: 14 amino acids. Per germline, CDR1 SGHTA and CDR2 FQGTGA. Germline trimming cut 4 bases from V and 7 bases from J; bases unmatched to any gene: 4.

Sample: CD4+ T cells from PBMCs, cultured in vitro. The clonotype originates from a human donor in good health. The V gene is TRBV7-3, the J gene TRBJ2-1, with 10 bases fitting TRBD1. CDR3 protein: CASSWGTGENEQFF. CDR3 nucleotide sequence: TGTGCCAGCAGCTGGGGGACAGGGGAGAATGAGCAGTTCTTC.